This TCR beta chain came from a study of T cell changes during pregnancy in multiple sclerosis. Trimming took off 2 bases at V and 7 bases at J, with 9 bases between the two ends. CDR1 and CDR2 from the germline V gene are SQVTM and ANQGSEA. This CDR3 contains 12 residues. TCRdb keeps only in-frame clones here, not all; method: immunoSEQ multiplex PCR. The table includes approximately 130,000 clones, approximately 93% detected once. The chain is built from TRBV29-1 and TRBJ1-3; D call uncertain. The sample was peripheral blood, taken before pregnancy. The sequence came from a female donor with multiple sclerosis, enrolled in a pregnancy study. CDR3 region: CSVEFGGNTIYF. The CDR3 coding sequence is TGCAGCGTTGAATTTGGAGGGAACACCATATATTTT.